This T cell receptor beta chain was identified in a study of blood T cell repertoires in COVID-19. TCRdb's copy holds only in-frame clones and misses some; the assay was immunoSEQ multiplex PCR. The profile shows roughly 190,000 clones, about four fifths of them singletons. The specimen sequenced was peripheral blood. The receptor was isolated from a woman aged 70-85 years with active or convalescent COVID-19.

This CDR3 reads CASSQDRPAGSPPGTDTQYF. The DNA of the CDR3 is TGTGCCAGCAGCCAAGATCGGCCAGCGGGTAGCCCTCCAGGGACAGATACGCAGTATTTT. The rearrangement links TRBV3-1 (or the pseudogene TRBV3-2) to TRBJ2-3; D might be TRBD2 (6 bases). The germline gives CDR1 LGHDT, CDR2 YNNKEL (reference sequence). The CDR3 consists of 20 residues. The V end lost 0 bases, the J end lost 3 bases, and 25 bases lay between the germline ends.